This is a list of T cell receptor beta chains from one sample in a study of shared clonotypes between healthy human individuals. TCRdb keeps only in-frame clones here, not all; method: immunoSEQ multiplex PCR. The sample carries roughly 2.2 million clones, roughly 90% recorded once. Sequencing input: naive CD4+ T cells from PBMCs. The receptors were gathered from a man aged 18-30 years in good health. Some clones in this sample may be carry-over from other donors' samples. Both conserved end residues are part of each CDR3. D genes are given only for firm matches. Clone sizes are given selectively: once, few, many, or a class where the clone is expanded.

V gene	J gene	D gene	clone size	CDR3 protein	CDR3 DNA
TRBV27	TRBJ1-2	-	-	CASSLVVGGGNYGYTF	TGTGCCAGCAGTTTAGTTGTGGGGGGAGGTAACTATGGCTACACCTTC
TRBV6-5	TRBJ1-2	TRBD1	-	CASSYSAGGSYGYTF	TGTGCCAGCAGTTACTCGGCAGGGGGAAGCTATGGCTACACCTTC
TRBV4-1	TRBJ2-3	TRBD2	once	CASSQEGGADTQYF	TGCGCCAGCAGCCAAGAGGGGGGGGCAGATACGCAGTATTTT
TRBV28	TRBJ2-7	TRBD1	-	CASRRTGSYEQYF	TGTGCCAGCAGGAGGACAGGATCCTACGAGCAGTACTTC
TRBV28	TRBJ2-2	-	-	CASRTPGELFF	TGTGCCAGCAGAACCCCGGGGGAGCTGTTTTTT
TRBV28	TRBJ1-4	TRBD1	-	CASVQGNNEKLFF	TGTGCCAGCGTACAGGGGAATAATGAAAAACTGTTTTTT
TRBV30	TRBJ1-3	-	-	CAWSWPGPGNTIYF	TGTGCCTGGAGTTGGCCCGGGCCTGGAAACACCATATATTTT
TRBV6-1	TRBJ1-2	-	-	CASSEAPGRGYTF	TGTGCCAGCAGTGAAGCGCCAGGGCGTGGCTACACCTTC
TRBV5-1	TRBJ2-3	-	-	CASSSVEHTDTQYF	TGCGCCAGCAGCTCCGTGGAACACACAGATACGCAGTATTTT
TRBV30	TRBJ2-3	TRBD2	once	CAWSAALAGTSTDTQYF	TGTGCCTGGAGTGCCGCCCTAGCGGGAACTAGCACAGATACGCAGTATTTT
TRBV5-1	TRBJ2-1	TRBD2	once	CASSFSSGALLF	TGCGCCAGCAGCTTTTCTAGCGGGGCCTTACTCTTC
TRBV30	TRBJ2-3	-	-	CAWNRQAGGPDTQYF	TGTGCCTGGAATCGACAGGCCGGGGGACCAGATACGCAGTATTTT
TRBV7-2	TRBJ2-2	-	-	CASSLGFGAGELFF	TGTGCCAGCAGCTTAGGGTTCGGGGCCGGGGAGCTGTTTTTT
TRBV14	TRBJ2-1	TRBD2	-	CASSPVAGGTYNEQFF	TGTGCCAGCAGCCCTGTAGCGGGAGGGACCTACAATGAGCAGTTCTTC
TRBV7-9	TRBJ2-5	-	-	CASSPPPAGYQETQYF	TGTGCCAGCAGCCCCCCACCAGCAGGATACCAAGAGACCCAGTACTTC
TRBV6-6	TRBJ1-5	-	-	CASSYSIGGNQPQHF	TGTGCCAGCAGTTACTCGATAGGGGGAAATCAGCCCCAGCATTTT
TRBV7-9	TRBJ1-5	-	-	CASRAGESNKPQHF	TGTGCCAGCAGAGCGGGGGAATCCAATAAGCCCCAGCATTTT
TRBV5-1	TRBJ2-3	-	-	CASRSWEDTQYF	TGCGCCAGCAGATCGTGGGAAGATACGCAGTATTTT
TRBV28	TRBJ2-7	TRBD2	-	CASSFYTAGETGYEQYF	TGTGCCAGCAGTTTTTATACGGCGGGAGAGACTGGGTACGAGCAGTACTTC
TRBV28	TRBJ1-1	-	-	CASSRPGTRMNTEAFF	TGTGCCAGCAGTCGTCCCGGGACACGGATGAACACTGAAGCTTTCTTT
TRBV29-1	TRBJ2-2	-	-	CSVESSGYGGTGELFF	TGCAGCGTTGAATCATCGGGGTACGGAGGCACCGGGGAGCTGTTTTTT
TRBV7-2	TRBJ1-5	-	-	CASSSPPGPGQPQHF	TGTGCCAGCAGCTCCCCCCCGGGGCCGGGTCAGCCCCAGCATTTT
TRBV11-2	TRBJ2-1	TRBD2	-	CASSSRPGLAAYNEQFF	TGTGCCAGCAGCTCTCGACCGGGACTAGCGGCCTACAATGAGCAGTTCTTC
TRBV5-1	TRBJ1-1	-	-	CASSLAEFLNTEAFF	TGCGCCAGCAGCTTGGCCGAGTTCCTCAACACTGAAGCTTTCTTT
TRBV19	TRBJ1-5	TRBD1	-	CASSIDRDQPQHF	TGTGCCAGTAGCATTGACAGGGATCAGCCCCAGCATTTT
TRBV5-8	TRBJ1-5	-	once	CASSWGVRDSNQPQHF	TGTGCCAGCAGCTGGGGGGTTAGGGACAGCAATCAGCCCCAGCATTTT
TRBV19	TRBJ2-2	-	-	CASRKRGHTGELFF	TGTGCCAGTAGGAAGAGGGGTCACACCGGGGAGCTGTTTTTT
TRBV11-2	TRBJ2-2	-	-	CASSPRQGLAGELFF	TGTGCCAGCAGCCCTCGACAGGGACTCGCCGGGGAGCTGTTTTTT
TRBV7-2	TRBJ1-1	-	-	CASSLAVGVTEAFF	TGTGCCAGCAGCTTAGCCGTGGGTGTCACTGAAGCTTTCTTT
TRBV4-1	TRBJ2-2	TRBD2	once	CASSQSGLAGGVINTGELFF	TGCGCCAGCAGCCAATCTGGACTAGCGGGAGGGGTGATAAACACCGGGGAGCTGTTTTTT
TRBV5-8	TRBJ2-5	TRBD1	-	CASRRDRGGETQYF	TGTGCCAGTAGAAGGGACAGGGGAGGCGAGACCCAGTACTTC
TRBV28	TRBJ2-7	-	-	CASSLSGVNEQYF	TGTGCCAGCAGTTTATCAGGGGTCAACGAGCAGTACTTC
TRBV7-9	TRBJ2-7	-	-	CASSFGGNYEQYF	TGTGCCAGCAGCTTTGGCGGGAACTACGAGCAGTACTTC
TRBV28	TRBJ2-1	-	-	CASSPPPYNEQFF	TGTGCCAGCAGTCCCCCCCCCTACAATGAGCAGTTCTTC
TRBV4-1	TRBJ2-3	-	-	CASSQVGPQNPDTQYF	TGCGCCAGCAGCCAAGTAGGACCACAAAACCCAGATACGCAGTATTTT
TRBV28	TRBJ2-4	-	-	CASSPDSLAKNIQYF	TGTGCCAGCAGTCCCGACAGTCTAGCCAAAAACATTCAGTACTTC
TRBV27	TRBJ2-3	-	-	CASSFRQQEISGRDTQYF	TGTGCCAGCAGTTTCCGACAACAGGAGATCTCCGGTAGGGATACGCAGTATTTT
TRBV5-1	TRBJ2-2	-	-	CASSQDPSTGELFF	TGCGCCAGCAGCCAGGATCCTAGTACCGGGGAGCTGTTTTTT
TRBV5-1	TRBJ1-5	TRBD1	-	CASSTGQTNQPQHF	TGCGCCAGCAGCACGGGACAGACTAATCAGCCCCAGCATTTT
TRBV5-4	TRBJ2-7	-	once	CASSLLPGSDYEQYF	TGTGCCAGCAGCCTCCTCCCGGGTAGCGACTACGAGCAGTACTTC
TRBV28	TRBJ1-5	-	-	CANAQGFGNQPQHF	TGTGCCAACGCGCAGGGCTTCGGCAATCAGCCCCAGCATTTT
TRBV28	TRBJ1-2	-	once	CASRLVGDYGYTF	TGTGCCAGTCGATTGGTGGGGGACTATGGCTACACCTTC
TRBV5-4	TRBJ2-6	-	-	CASSPPGPNLSGANVLTF	TGTGCCAGCAGCCCTCCCGGACCGAACCTCTCTGGGGCCAACGTCCTGACTTTC
TRBV7-8	TRBJ2-5	-	-	CASSLARGGEETQYF	TGTGCCAGCAGCTTAGCAAGGGGGGGGGAGGAGACCCAGTACTTC
TRBV5-5	TRBJ2-7	-	-	CASSPGWDVAYEQYF	TGTGCCAGCAGTCCGGGGTGGGACGTAGCCTACGAGCAGTACTTC
TRBV28	TRBJ1-2	-	-	CASSPPGPGGVNYGYTF	TGTGCCAGCAGCCCTCCGGGACCCGGGGGTGTTAACTATGGCTACACCTTC
TRBV5-1	TRBJ2-3	TRBD1	-	CASKPQGANTDTQYF	TGCGCCAGCAAACCCCAGGGGGCCAACACAGATACGCAGTATTTT
TRBV4-3	TRBJ2-2	-	-	CASSQAQGRELFF	TGCGCCAGCAGCCAAGCCCAGGGACGGGAGCTGTTTTTT
TRBV5-5	TRBJ1-4	TRBD1	-	CASSLEGTGFEKLFF	TGTGCCAGCAGCTTGGAGGGGACAGGGTTCGAAAAACTGTTTTTT
TRBV7-8	TRBJ1-1	TRBD1	-	CASSSRNRGGTEAFF	TGTGCCAGCAGCTCGAGAAACAGGGGGGGCACTGAAGCTTTCTTT
TRBV9	TRBJ1-3	-	-	CASSVSSGSGNTIYF	TGTGCCAGCAGCGTTTCTTCAGGGAGTGGAAACACCATATATTTT
TRBV5-1	TRBJ2-4	-	-	CASSLNGLGIAKNIQYF	TGCGCCAGCAGCTTGAACGGGTTAGGTATAGCCAAAAACATTCAGTACTTC